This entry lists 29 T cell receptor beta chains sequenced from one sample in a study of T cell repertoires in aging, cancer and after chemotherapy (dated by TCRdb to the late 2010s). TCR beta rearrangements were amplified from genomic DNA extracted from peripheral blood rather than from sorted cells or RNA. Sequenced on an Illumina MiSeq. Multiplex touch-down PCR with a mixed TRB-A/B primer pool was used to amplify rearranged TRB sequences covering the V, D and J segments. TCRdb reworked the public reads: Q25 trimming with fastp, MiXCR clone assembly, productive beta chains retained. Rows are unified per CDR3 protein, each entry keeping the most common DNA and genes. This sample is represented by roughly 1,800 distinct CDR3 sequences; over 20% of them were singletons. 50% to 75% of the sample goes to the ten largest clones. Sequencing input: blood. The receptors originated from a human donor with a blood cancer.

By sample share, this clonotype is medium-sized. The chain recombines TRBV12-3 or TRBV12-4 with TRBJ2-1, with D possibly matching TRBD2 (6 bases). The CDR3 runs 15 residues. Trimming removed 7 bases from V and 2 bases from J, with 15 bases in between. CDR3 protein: CASTWGEGTYNEQFF. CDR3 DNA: TGTGCCAGCACCTGGGGGGAAGGAACCTACAATGAGCAGTTCTTC.

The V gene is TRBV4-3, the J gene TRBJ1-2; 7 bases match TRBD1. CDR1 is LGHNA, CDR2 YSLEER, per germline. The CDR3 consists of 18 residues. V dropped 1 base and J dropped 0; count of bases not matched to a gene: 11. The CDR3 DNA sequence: TGCGCCAGCAGCCAAGCCCTTTCAGACAGGGCTACTAACTATGGCTACACCTTC. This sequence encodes CASSQALSDRATNYGYTF.

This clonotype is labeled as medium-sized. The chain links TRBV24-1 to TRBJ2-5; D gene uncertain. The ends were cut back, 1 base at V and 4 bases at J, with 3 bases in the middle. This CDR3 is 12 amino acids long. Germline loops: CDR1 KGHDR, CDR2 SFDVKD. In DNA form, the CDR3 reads TGTGCCACCAGTGATTTTGGAGAGACCCAGTACTTC. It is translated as CATSDFGETQYF.

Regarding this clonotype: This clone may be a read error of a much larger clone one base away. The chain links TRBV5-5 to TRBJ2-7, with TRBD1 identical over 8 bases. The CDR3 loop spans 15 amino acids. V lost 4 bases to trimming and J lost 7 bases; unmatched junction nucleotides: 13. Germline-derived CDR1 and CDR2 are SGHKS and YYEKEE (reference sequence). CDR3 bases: TGTGCCAGCAGCCGCATCGGGACAGGCGTCGGGGAGCAGTACTTC. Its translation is CASSRIGTGVGEQYF.

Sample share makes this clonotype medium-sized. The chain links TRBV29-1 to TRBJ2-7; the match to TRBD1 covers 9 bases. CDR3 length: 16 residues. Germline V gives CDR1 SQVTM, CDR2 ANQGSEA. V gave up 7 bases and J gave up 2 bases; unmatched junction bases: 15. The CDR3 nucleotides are TGCAGCGCCTCCGGGACAGGGTTTGGAAGTGCCTACGAGCAGTACTTC. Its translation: CSASGTGFGSAYEQYF.

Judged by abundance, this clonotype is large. CDR3 in DNA: TGCAGCGTTGGCGGGAGCGGGGCCTATGAGCAGTTCTTC. Its protein product is CSVGGSGAYEQFF. V is TRBV29-1 and J is TRBJ2-1; 7 bases align to TRBD2. The ends lost 4 bases at V and 8 bases at J; junction bases unmatched: 8. Germline CDR1 SQVTM, CDR2 ANQGSEA. The CDR3 covers 13 residues.

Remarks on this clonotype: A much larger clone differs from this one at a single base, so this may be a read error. The CDR3 reads CASREGDRAPPTEAFF. The DNA of the CDR3 is TGTGCCAGCAGAGAAGGGGACAGAGCCCCACCCACTGAAGCTTTCTTT. This sequence joins TRBV6-1 and TRBJ1-1, with TRBD1 matching 7 bases. The CDR3 totals 16 residues. CDR1 is MNHNS, CDR2 SASEGT, per germline.

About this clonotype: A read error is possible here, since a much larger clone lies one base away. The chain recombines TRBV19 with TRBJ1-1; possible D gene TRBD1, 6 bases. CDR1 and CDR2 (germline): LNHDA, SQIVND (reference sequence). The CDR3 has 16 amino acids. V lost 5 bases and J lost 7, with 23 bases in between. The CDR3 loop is CASSGPPYRDMHEAFF. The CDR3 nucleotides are TGTGCCAGTAGTGGGCCCCCGTACCGGGACATGCATGAAGCTTTCTTT.

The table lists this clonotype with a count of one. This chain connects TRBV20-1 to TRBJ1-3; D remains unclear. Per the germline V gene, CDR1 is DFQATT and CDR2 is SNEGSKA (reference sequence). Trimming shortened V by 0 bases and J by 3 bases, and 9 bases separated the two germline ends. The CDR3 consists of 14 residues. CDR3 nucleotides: TGCAGTGCTAGAGATGGGGAAGGTGGAAACACCATATATTTT. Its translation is CSARDGEGGNTIYF.

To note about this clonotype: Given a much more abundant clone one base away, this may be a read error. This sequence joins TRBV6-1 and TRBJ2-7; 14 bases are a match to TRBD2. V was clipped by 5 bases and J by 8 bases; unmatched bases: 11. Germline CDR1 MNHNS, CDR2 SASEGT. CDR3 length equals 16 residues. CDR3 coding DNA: TGTGCCAGCAGTTACTCGACTAGCGGGAGGGCATACAAGCAGTACTTC. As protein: CASSYSTSGRAYKQYF.

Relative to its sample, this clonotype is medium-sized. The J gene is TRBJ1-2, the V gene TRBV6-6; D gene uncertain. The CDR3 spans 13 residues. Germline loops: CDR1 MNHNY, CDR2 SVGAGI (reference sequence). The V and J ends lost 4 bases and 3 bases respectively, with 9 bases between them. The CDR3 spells CASSSGEDYGYTF. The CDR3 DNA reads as TGTGCCAGCAGTTCCGGAGAGGACTATGGCTACACCTTC.

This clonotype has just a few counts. The chain's CDR3 is CASSFVRVRDNEQFF. In DNA form, the CDR3 reads TGTGCCAGCAGCTTCGTTCGGGTTAGGGACAATGAGCAGTTCTTC. The genes are TRBV7-9 and TRBJ2-1; D is unclear. The V end was cut by 3 bases, the J end by 5 bases, with 14 bases between. The CDR3 contains 15 residues. Germline V lookup: CDR1 SEHNR, CDR2 FQNEAQ (reference sequence).

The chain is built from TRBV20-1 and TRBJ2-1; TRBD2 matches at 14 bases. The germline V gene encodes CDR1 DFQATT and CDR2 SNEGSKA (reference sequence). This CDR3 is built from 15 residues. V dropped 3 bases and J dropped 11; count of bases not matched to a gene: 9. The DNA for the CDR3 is TGCAGTGCTAGGCAGGGACTAGCGGGAGCCTATAAGCAGTTCTTC. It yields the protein CSARQGLAGAYKQFF.

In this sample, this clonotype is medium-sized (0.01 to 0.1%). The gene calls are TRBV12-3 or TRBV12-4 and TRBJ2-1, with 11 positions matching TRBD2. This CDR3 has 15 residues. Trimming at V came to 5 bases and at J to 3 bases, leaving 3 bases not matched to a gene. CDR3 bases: TGTGCCAGCAGTCCGGGACTAGCGGTCTACAATGAGCAGTTCTTC. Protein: CASSPGLAVYNEQFF.

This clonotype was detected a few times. CDR3 sequence reads: CASSSGTGELFF. CDR3 bases: TGTGCCAGCAGCTCTGGTACCGGGGAGCTGTTTTTT. The V gene is TRBV7-3, the J gene TRBJ2-2; D remains ambiguous. Germline lookup yields CDR1 SGHTA and CDR2 FQGTGA. Between the trimmed V and J ends, which lost 4 bases and 5 bases, there was a span of 5 bases. The CDR3 has 12 residues.

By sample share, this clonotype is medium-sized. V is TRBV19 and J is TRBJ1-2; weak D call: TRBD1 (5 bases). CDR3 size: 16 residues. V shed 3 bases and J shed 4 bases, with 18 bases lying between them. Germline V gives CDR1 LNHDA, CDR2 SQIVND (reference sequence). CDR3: CASSIVEGNPSYGYTF. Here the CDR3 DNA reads TGTGCCAGTAGTATCGTTGAGGGGAATCCCTCCTATGGCTACACCTTC.

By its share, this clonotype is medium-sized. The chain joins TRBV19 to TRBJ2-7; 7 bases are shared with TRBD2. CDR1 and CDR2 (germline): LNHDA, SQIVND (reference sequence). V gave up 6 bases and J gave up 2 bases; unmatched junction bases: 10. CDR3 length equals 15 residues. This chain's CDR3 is CASSQPREGTYEQYF. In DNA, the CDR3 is TGTGCCAGTAGCCAGCCAAGGGAGGGCACCTACGAGCAGTACTTC.

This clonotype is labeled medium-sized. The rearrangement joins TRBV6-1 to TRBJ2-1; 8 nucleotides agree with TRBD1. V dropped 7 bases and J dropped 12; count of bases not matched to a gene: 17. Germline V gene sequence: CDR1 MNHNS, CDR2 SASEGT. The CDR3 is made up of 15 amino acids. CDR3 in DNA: TGTGCCAGCATATTAGATTGGACAGGGCAGACCATGCAGTTCTTC. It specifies CASILDWTGQTMQFF.

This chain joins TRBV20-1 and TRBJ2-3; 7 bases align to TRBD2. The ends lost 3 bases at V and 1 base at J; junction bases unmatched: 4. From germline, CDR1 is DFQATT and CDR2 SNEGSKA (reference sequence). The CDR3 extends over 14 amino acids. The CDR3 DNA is TGCAGTGCTAGGCTTCGGGAGGGCACAGATACGCAGTATTTT. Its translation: CSARLREGTDTQYF.

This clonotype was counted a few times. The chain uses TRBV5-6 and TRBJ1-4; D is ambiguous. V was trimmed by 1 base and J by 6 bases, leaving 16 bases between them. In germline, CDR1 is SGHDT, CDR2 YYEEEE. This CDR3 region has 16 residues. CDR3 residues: CASSLTQDTYYEKLFF. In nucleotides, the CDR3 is TGTGCCAGCAGCTTGACTCAAGACACCTACTATGAAAAACTGTTTTTT.

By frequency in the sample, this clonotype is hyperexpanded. This CDR3 is CSVEDGGDEKLFF. The CDR3 nucleotides are TGCAGCGTTGAAGATGGCGGTGATGAAAAACTGTTTTTT. The V gene is TRBV29-1, the J gene TRBJ1-4, with D unclear. The CDR3 extends over 13 amino acids. Trimming left V 0 bases short and J 6 bases short, with 8 bases between. Germline lookup yields CDR1 SQVTM and CDR2 ANQGSEA.

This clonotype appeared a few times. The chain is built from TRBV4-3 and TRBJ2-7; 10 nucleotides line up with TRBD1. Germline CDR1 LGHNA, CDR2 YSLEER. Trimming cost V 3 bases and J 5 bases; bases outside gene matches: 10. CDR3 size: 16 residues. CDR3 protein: CASSQSPGQGWDEQYF. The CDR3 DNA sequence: TGCGCCAGCAGCCAGTCGCCGGGACAGGGGTGGGACGAGCAGTACTTC.

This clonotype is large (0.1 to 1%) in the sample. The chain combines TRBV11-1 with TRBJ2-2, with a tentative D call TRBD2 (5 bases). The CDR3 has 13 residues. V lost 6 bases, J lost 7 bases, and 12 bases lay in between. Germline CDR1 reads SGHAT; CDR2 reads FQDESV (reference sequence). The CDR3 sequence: CASRRGLDGELFF. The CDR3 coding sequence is TGTGCCAGCAGAAGAGGGCTGGACGGGGAGCTGTTTTTT.

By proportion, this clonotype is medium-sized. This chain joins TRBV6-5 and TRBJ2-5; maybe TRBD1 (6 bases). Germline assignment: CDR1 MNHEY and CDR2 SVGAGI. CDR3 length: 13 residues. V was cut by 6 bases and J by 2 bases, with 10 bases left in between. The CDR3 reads CASRETGQETQYF. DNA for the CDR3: TGTGCCAGCAGAGAAACAGGGCAAGAGACCCAGTACTTC.

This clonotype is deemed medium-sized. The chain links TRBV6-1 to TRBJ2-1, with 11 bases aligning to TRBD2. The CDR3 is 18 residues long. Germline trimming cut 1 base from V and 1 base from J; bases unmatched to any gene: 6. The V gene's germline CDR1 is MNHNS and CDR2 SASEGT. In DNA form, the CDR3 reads TGTGCCAGCAGTGAAGGGGCGACTAGCGGGACTTCCTACAATGAGCAGTTCTTC. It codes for CASSEGATSGTSYNEQFF.

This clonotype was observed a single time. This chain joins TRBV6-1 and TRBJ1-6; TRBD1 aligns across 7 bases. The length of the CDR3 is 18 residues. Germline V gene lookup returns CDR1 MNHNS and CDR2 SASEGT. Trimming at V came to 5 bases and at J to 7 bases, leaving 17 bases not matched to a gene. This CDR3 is CASSTSGYRGGENSPLHF. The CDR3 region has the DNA TGTGCCAGCAGTACATCAGGGTACCGAGGGGGCGAAAATTCACCCCTCCACTTT.

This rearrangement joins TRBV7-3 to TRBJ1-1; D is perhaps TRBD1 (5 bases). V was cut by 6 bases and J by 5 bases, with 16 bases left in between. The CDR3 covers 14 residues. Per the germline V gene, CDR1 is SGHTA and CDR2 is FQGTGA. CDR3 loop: CASSSGSGRTEAFF. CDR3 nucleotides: TGTGCCAGCAGTTCAGGGTCGGGAAGAACTGAAGCTTTCTTT.

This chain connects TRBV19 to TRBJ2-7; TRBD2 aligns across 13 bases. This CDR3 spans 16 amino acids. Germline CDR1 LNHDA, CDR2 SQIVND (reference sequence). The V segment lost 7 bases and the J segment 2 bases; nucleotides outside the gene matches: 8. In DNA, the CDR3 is TGTGCCAGTACCCAAAGGGGACTAGCGGGACCCTACGAGCAGTACTTC. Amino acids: CASTQRGLAGPYEQYF. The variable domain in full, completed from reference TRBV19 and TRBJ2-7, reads DGGITQSPKYLFRKEGQNVTLSCEQNLNHDAMYWYRQDPGQGLRLIYYSQIVNDFQKGDIAEGYSVSREKKESFPLTVTSAQKNPTAFYLCASTQRGLAGPYEQYFGPGTRLTVT.

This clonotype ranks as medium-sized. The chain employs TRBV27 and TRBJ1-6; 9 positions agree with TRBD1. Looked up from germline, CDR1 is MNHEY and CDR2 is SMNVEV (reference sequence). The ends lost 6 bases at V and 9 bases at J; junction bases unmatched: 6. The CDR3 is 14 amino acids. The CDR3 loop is CASSGDRDGSPLHF. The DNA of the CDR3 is TGTGCCAGCAGCGGGGACAGGGATGGTTCACCCCTCCACTTT.